This TCR beta chain was captured by sequencing in a study of blood T cell repertoires in COVID-19 (TCRdb year 2020). Looking at the study overall: Samples from collaborators originated in the United States, Italy and Spain and spanned both the acute and convalescent phases of COVID-19. The prospective study material was composed of cDNA or gDNA derived from T cells, B-cell-depleted T cells, or PBMCs. Deeply sampled blood TCRbeta repertoires from subjects exposed to, actively infected with, or recovered from COVID-19 were included in the dataset. The repertoires were made available in a free public database intended to serve as a resource for research on the immune response to SARS-CoV-2. The samples were drawn from the first 160 participants of the ongoing ImmuneRACE study and from 950 to 1,500 subjects provided by 6 global collaborators. Nearly every sample came with metadata listing a de-identified subject ID, COVID-19 status, age in years and sex. HLA class I and class II types, where available, came from metadata supplied by the sample provider rather than from assay-based typing.

Findings and caveats that apply to the study as a whole: Clinical and demographic metadata were provided uncurated, with the amount varying by source and participant.

This clone was observed a handful of times. Its antigen remains unidentified. Base qualities were left out, and no much larger clone turns up one base away. The immunoSEQ Assay, a bias-controlled multiplex PCR, was used to amplify TCRbeta CDR3 regions from genomic DNA. As for the original processing: Within the assay, amplification of reference gene primers was used to estimate how many nucleated cells each sample contained. To quantify the absolute abundance of each unique TCRbeta CDR3 rearrangement, sequence reads were collapsed and filtered. Productive Simpson clonality was computed per sample as the square root of Simpson's diversity index over productive rearrangements. Held by TCRdb, this immuneACCESS table contains in-frame sequences only and omits some clones. Under half of the omission traces to an unresolved V gene where checked; the cause of the rest is unknown. V, J and clone size were drawn from that table, and D and trimming were deduced from the DNA. The sample includes approximately 300,000 clones, with 86% observed a single time. The ten biggest clones cover 1.5% to 2% of the sample.

Each collaborating institution followed its own protocols to collect whole blood in K2EDTA tubes. For TCRbeta analysis, collaborators shipped samples as frozen whole blood, isolated PBMCs, or DNA extracted from either of those sample types. What was sequenced was peripheral blood. This TCR was recovered from a woman aged 50 to 65 with acute or convalescent COVID-19.

In nucleotides, the sequence is TGTGCCAGCAGCACACAGGGGGCGAAAAACACCGGGGAGCTGTTTTTT. Translation gives CASSTQGAKNTGELFF. The rearranged segments are TRBV3-1 (or the pseudogene TRBV3-2) and TRBJ2-2, with 9 bases aligning to TRBD1. For CDR1 and CDR2, the germline V gene (reference sequence) lists LGHDT and YNNKEL. The CDR3 numbers 16 residues from cysteine through phenylalanine. Only the CDR3 region is kept as DNA, spanning 48 bases read in frame from base 1. V is trimmed back by 5 bases and J by 2 bases, and the junction contains 6 bases that no gene match accounts for.